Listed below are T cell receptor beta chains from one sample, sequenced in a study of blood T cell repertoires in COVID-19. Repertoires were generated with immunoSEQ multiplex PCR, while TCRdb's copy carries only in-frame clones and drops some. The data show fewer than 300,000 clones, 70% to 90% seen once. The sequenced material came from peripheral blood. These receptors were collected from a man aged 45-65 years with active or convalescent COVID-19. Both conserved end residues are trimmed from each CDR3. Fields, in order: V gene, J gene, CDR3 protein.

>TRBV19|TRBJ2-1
ASSITPGLYNEQF
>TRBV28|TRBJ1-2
ASSPQGTYGYT
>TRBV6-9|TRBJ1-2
ASIFNYGYT
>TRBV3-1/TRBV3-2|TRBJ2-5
ASSQGSSGYQETQY
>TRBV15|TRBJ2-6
ATSREGTGGANVLT
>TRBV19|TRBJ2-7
ASTDTGTAYEQY
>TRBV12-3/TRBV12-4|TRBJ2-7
ASSPSGAYEQY
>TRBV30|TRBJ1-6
AWRRTGFSPLH
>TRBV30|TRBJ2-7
AWSQALTTYEQY
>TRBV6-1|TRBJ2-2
ASSEGTGNTGELF
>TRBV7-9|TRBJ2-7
ASSQAGTAFYEQY
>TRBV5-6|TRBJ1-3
ASSSRGATSSGNTIY
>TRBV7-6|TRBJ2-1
ASSLAARNEQF
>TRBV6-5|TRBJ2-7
ASSRDRENEQY
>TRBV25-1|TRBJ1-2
ASSEFGAGDGYT
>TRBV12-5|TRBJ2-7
ASGLALPGVKY
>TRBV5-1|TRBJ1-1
ASSLGTARNTEAF
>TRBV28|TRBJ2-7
ASSSGGLSVQY
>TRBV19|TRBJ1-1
ASSPALGTNTEAF
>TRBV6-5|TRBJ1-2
ASSYSPTGGLYGYT
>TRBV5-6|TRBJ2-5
ASGLAGQETQY
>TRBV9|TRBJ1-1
ASSFRGGNTEAF
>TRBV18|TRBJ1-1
ASSPRSAMNTEAF
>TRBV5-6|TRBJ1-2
ASSLSIGGYT
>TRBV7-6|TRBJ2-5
ASSLGPTVETQY
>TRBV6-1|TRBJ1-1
ASSEGWGGEAF
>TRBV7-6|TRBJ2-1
ASTYRDSAPGSSYNEQF
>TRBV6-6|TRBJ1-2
ASSSGQGSYGYT
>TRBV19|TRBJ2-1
ASPLRIRELGYNEQF
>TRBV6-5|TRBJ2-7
ASSLGVSYEQY
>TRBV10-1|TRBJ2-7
ASSDSYRVYEQY
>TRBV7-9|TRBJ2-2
ASRGTSGRVPDTGELF
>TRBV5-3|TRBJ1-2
ARSSYGTGSYGYT
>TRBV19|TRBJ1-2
ASTTSQGSGYGYT
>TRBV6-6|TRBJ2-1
ASRTPGGTNEQF
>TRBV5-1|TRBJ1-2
ASSLIPPSADGYT
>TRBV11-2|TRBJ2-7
ASSLTSGGSPYEQY
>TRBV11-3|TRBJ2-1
ASSLGTSSVNEQF
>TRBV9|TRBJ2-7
ASSVGRGDSGRDEQY
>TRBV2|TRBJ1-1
ASTGQTVNTEAF
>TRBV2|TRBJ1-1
ARRVRNTEAF
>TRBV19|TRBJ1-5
ASSILEDQPQH
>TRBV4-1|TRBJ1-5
ASSQQGSSRNQPQH
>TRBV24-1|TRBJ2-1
ATSDTSSGAYNEQF
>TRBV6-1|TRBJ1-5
ASSEGAGRSNQPQH
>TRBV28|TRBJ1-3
ASSTQATSGNTIY